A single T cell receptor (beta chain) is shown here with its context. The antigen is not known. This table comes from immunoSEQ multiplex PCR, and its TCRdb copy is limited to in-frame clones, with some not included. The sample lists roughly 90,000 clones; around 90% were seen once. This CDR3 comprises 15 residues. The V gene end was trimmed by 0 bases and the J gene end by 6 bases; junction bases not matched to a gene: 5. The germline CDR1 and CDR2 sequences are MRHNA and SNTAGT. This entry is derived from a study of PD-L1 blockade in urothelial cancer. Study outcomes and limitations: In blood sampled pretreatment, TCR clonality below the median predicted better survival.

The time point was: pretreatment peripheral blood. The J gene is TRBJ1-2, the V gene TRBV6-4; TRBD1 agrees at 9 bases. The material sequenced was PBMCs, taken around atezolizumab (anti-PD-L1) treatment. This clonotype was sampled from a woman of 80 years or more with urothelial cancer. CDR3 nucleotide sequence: TGTGCCAGCAGTGACTCAAACAGGGGGCTAAATGGCTACACCTTC. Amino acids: CASSDSNRGLNGYTF.